The rows below give T cell receptor beta chains drawn from one sample of a study of blood T cell repertoires in COVID-19. The repertoire was sequenced with immunoSEQ multiplex PCR; TCRdb's copy has only in-frame clones and lacks some. Of 85,000 to 130,000 clones listed, roughly 92% are singletons. Sequenced material: peripheral blood. The receptor set was obtained from a man in his 70s with acute or convalescent COVID-19. CDR3s include the opening cysteine and the closing phenylalanine or tryptophan. Each record gives: CDR3 length, V gene, D gene, clone size, J gene, CDR3 protein, CDR3 DNA. D genes are given only for firm matches. Clone size is not always given. Where it is, it says once, few, many or a class for expanded clones.

19	TRBV19	TRBD1	few	TRBJ1-1	CASTPSNRGLKEGRTEAFF	TGTGCCAGCACCCCGTCTAACAGGGGTTTAAAGGAGGGGAGAACTGAAGCTTTCTTT
16	TRBV3-1/TRBV3-2	TRBD1	NA	TRBJ1-2	CASSLWTGGPFNGYTF	TGTGCCAGCAGCCTTTGGACAGGGGGCCCCTTCAATGGCTACACCTTC
14	TRBV2	NA	NA	TRBJ1-6	CATKKSTGNSPLHF	TGTGCCACCAAAAAGAGTACGGGGAATTCACCCCTCCACTTT
15	TRBV5-1	NA	NA	TRBJ1-5	CASSLAPDQVQPQHF	TGCGCCAGCAGCTTGGCCCCCGATCAGGTTCAGCCCCAGCATTTT
15	TRBV5-1	TRBD1	NA	TRBJ1-1	CASSLEGQGRTEAFF	TGCGCCAGCAGCTTGGAGGGACAGGGAAGGACTGAAGCTTTCTTT
13	TRBV29-1	NA	once	TRBJ2-1	CSVTGFLYNEQFF	TGCAGCGTAACAGGTTTCCTCTACAATGAGCAGTTCTTC
13	TRBV7-3	NA	NA	TRBJ2-3	CASSLDGADTQYF	TGTGCCAGCAGCTTAGACGGGGCAGATACGCAGTATTTT
17	TRBV5-6	TRBD2	NA	TRBJ2-7	CASSLEWSSGSPYEQYF	TGTGCCAGCAGCTTGGAATGGTCTAGCGGGAGTCCGTACGAGCAGTACTTC
14	TRBV7-8	TRBD2	NA	TRBJ2-7	CASSPGREGYEQYF	TGTGCCAGCAGTCCGGGGCGGGAGGGTTACGAGCAGTACTTC
15	TRBV15	TRBD1	NA	TRBJ2-3	CATSLRTGATDTQYF	TGTGCCACCAGCCTCCGGACAGGCGCGACAGATACGCAGTATTTT
14	TRBV13	TRBD1	NA	TRBJ1-2	CASSPRDSNYGYTF	TGTGCCAGCAGCCCGCGGGACAGTAACTATGGCTACACCTTC
17	TRBV13	TRBD2	NA	TRBJ2-1	CASRPPPLAGDYNEQFF	TGTGCCAGCAGACCCCCCCCTCTAGCGGGAGACTACAATGAGCAGTTCTTC
14	TRBV15	NA	NA	TRBJ2-3	CATSRDSSTDTQYF	TGTGCCACCAGCAGAGATAGCAGCACAGATACGCAGTATTTT
14	TRBV24-1	NA	NA	TRBJ1-2	CATSESRANYGYTF	TGTGCCACCAGTGAGAGCAGGGCTAACTATGGCTACACCTTC
13	TRBV5-5	TRBD1	NA	TRBJ1-1	CASSPLGQGEAFF	TGTGCCAGCAGCCCTCTGGGACAGGGTGAAGCTTTCTTT
15	TRBV28	NA	NA	TRBJ2-1	CASSGAAQGGNEQFF	TGTGCCAGCAGTGGAGCGGCGCAAGGGGGCAATGAGCAGTTCTTC
16	TRBV7-2	TRBD1	NA	TRBJ1-2	CASSLEVGDSNYGYTF	TGTGCCAGCAGCTTAGAAGTGGGGGACAGTAACTATGGCTACACCTTC
16	TRBV9	NA	NA	TRBJ1-2	CASSASSAGLNYGYTF	TGTGCCAGCAGCGCCTCATCAGCGGGACTAAACTATGGCTACACCTTC
14	TRBV7-2	NA	few	TRBJ2-6	CASSLTAGANVLTF	TGTGCCAGCAGCTTAACGGCTGGGGCCAACGTCCTGACTTTC
17	TRBV10-2	TRBD2	NA	TRBJ2-7	CASSERRASGRAYEQYF	TGCGCCAGCAGTGAGAGAAGGGCTAGCGGGAGAGCCTACGAGCAGTACTTC
13	TRBV11-2	NA	NA	TRBJ1-5	CASSPNRDRPQHF	TGTGCCAGCAGCCCGAACAGGGATCGGCCCCAGCATTTT
15	TRBV30	TRBD1	NA	TRBJ1-6	CASRQGPTYNSPLHF	TGTGCCTCAAGACAGGGACCGACATATAATTCACCCCTCCACTTT
14	TRBV5-6	TRBD1	NA	TRBJ1-2	CASSPGGVDYGYTF	TGTGCCAGCAGCCCAGGGGGAGTCGACTATGGCTACACCTTC
13	TRBV19	TRBD2	NA	TRBJ2-4	CASSRTSGNIQYF	TGTGCCAGTAGCCGGACTAGCGGAAACATTCAGTACTTC
13	TRBV6-5	NA	NA	TRBJ2-2	CASRHQGTGELFF	TGTGCCAGCAGACACCAGGGTACCGGGGAGCTGTTTTTT
11	TRBV5-1	NA	NA	TRBJ1-2	CASSSGYGYTF	TGCGCCAGCAGCTCAGGCTATGGCTACACCTTC
12	TRBV2	NA	NA	TRBJ1-1	CASSDPGTEAFF	TGTGCCAGCAGTGACCCCGGCACTGAAGCTTTCTTT
15	TRBV24-1	NA	once	TRBJ2-2	CATSPGGANTGELFF	TGTGCCACCAGCCCTGGGGGCGCGAACACCGGGGAGCTGTTTTTT
13	TRBV11-2	TRBD1	NA	TRBJ2-1	CASSANRDREQFF	TGTGCCAGCAGCGCAAACAGGGACAGGGAGCAGTTCTTC
16	TRBV4-2	TRBD2	NA	TRBJ2-3	CASSLTSGGSTDTQYF	TGTGCCAGCAGCCTTACTAGCGGGGGAAGCACAGATACGCAGTATTTT
17	TRBV27	NA	NA	TRBJ1-5	CASSLFFGGNSNQPQHF	TGTGCCAGCAGTTTATTTTTCGGGGGGAACTCCAATCAGCCCCAGCATTTT
16	TRBV19	TRBD2	NA	TRBJ2-3	CASSILAGGSTDTQYF	TGTGCCAGTAGTATACTAGCGGGGGGGAGCACAGATACGCAGTATTTT
16	TRBV20-1	TRBD1	NA	TRBJ2-3	CSASTRDRASTDTQYF	TGCAGTGCTAGTACAAGGGACAGGGCTAGCACAGATACGCAGTATTTT
15	TRBV10-1	TRBD1	NA	TRBJ2-7	CASSPKRTGTYEQYF	TGCGCCAGCAGCCCAAAGCGGACAGGTACCTACGAGCAGTACTTC
13	TRBV7-2	TRBD2	NA	TRBJ2-7	CASSLTGGYEQYF	TGTGCCAGCAGCTTAACGGGGGGGTACGAGCAGTACTTC
13	TRBV7-2	TRBD1	NA	TRBJ2-7	CASSSYRGYEQYF	TGTGCCAGCAGCTCATACAGGGGCTACGAGCAGTACTTC
15	TRBV18	NA	NA	TRBJ1-4	CASSPRTATNEKLFF	TGTGCCAGCTCACCGAGGACAGCAACTAATGAAAAACTGTTTTTT
15	TRBV6-1	NA	NA	TRBJ2-7	CASSEFVDMPYEQYF	TGTGCCAGCAGTGAATTCGTCGACATGCCCTACGAGCAGTACTTC
15	TRBV5-1	TRBD1	NA	TRBJ1-4	CASSFTGALNEKLFF	TGCGCCAGCAGCTTTACAGGGGCACTAAATGAAAAACTGTTTTTT
15	TRBV5-4	NA	few	TRBJ2-7	CASSLDWAGRYEQYF	TGTGCCAGCAGCTTGGATTGGGCGGGCCGATACGAGCAGTACTTC
10	TRBV29-1	NA	NA	TRBJ1-2	CSVRTDGYTF	TGCAGCGTCCGGACTGATGGCTACACCTTC
12	TRBV5-1	NA	NA	TRBJ1-1	CASGGRDTEAFF	TGCGCCAGCGGGGGCAGGGACACTGAAGCTTTCTTT
14	TRBV24-1	NA	NA	TRBJ2-3	CATSDLAASNTQYF	TGTGCCACCAGTGATTTGGCCGCCTCTAATACGCAGTATTTT
13	TRBV7-2	NA	NA	TRBJ2-7	CASSLAGLREQYF	TGTGCCAGCAGCTTAGCGGGGCTGCGAGAGCAGTACTTC
14	TRBV5-5	NA	NA	TRBJ2-1	CASSFGGLNNEQFF	TGTGCCAGCAGCTTTGGAGGACTAAACAATGAGCAGTTCTTC
15	TRBV13	NA	NA	TRBJ1-2	CASSPGRQVSYGYTF	TGTGCCAGCAGCCCCGGTAGACAGGTGAGCTATGGCTACACCTTC
18	TRBV6-6	NA	once	TRBJ2-1	CASSLSYDSGIAYNEQFF	TGTGCCAGCAGTCTGAGCTATGATAGCGGAATAGCTTACAATGAGCAGTTCTTC
14	TRBV6-5	NA	NA	TRBJ1-2	CATLTREAGYGYTF	TGTGCCACTCTAACACGGGAAGCTGGCTATGGCTACACCTTC
14	TRBV18	TRBD1	NA	TRBJ2-3	CASSPGRTGDTQYF	TGTGCCAGCTCACCTGGACGGACAGGAGATACGCAGTATTTT
14	TRBV7-9	NA	NA	TRBJ1-6	CASSLVQGNSPLHF	TGTGCCAGCAGCTTAGTTCAGGGGAATTCACCCCTCCACTTT
15	TRBV7-8	TRBD2	NA	TRBJ2-1	CASSLRLAGGGEQFF	TGTGCCAGCAGCTTACGACTAGCGGGAGGGGGTGAGCAGTTCTTC
12	TRBV12-3/TRBV12-4	TRBD1	NA	TRBJ2-7	CASSQGVGEQYF	TGTGCCAGCAGCCAGGGGGTTGGGGAGCAGTACTTC
13	TRBV28	NA	NA	TRBJ1-4	CASRGRNYEKLFF	TGTGCCAGCAGAGGGAGAAATTATGAAAAACTGTTTTTT
16	TRBV23-1	TRBD2	NA	TRBJ2-2	CASSQGGVRGTGELFF	TGCGCCAGCAGTCAAGGGGGGGTGCGGGGCACCGGGGAGCTGTTTTTT
15	TRBV6-6	TRBD1	NA	TRBJ1-2	CASRDQGGLLYGYTF	TGTGCCAGCAGAGACCAGGGGGGACTTTTGTATGGCTACACCTTC
12	TRBV5-4	TRBD1	NA	TRBJ2-3	CATGQEADTQYF	TGTGCCACTGGACAGGAGGCAGATACGCAGTATTTT
14	TRBV3-1/TRBV3-2	NA	NA	TRBJ2-7	CASSPRTNSYEQYF	TGTGCCAGCAGCCCACGGACTAACTCCTACGAGCAGTACTTC
17	TRBV11-2	TRBD2	NA	TRBJ2-1	CASSRRATSGGNNEQFF	TGTGCCAGCAGCCGGCGGGCAACTAGCGGGGGAAACAATGAGCAGTTCTTC